The rows below give T cell receptor beta chains drawn from one sample of a study of cytomegalovirus exposure and HLA in healthy donors. Profiled with immunoSEQ multiplex PCR; TCRdb holds only in-frame clones, not every one. Of 200,000 to 250,000 clones in the sample, around four fifths were seen once. Sample: PBMCs. These receptors were obtained from a woman in her thirties or forties in good health and CMV-seronegative. Each CDR3 is given without its conserved first and last residue.

>TRBV6-5|TRBJ1-3
ASRPRVPSGNTIY
>TRBV5-5|TRBJ2-3
ASSWTGEDTQY
>TRBV28|TRBJ1-2
ASSLWVDTNYGYT
>TRBV30|TRBJ1-4
AWAPPGQWAEKLF
>TRBV2|TRBJ2-7
ASTYQGYEQY
>TRBV10-3|TRBJ1-6
ATLAILDNSPLH
>TRBV30|TRBJ2-7
AWSAGPAGEQY
>TRBV29-1|TRBJ1-2
SVVFKEYYGYT
>TRBV5-5|TRBJ2-3
VSSLGATTSTDTQY
>TRBV7-2|TRBJ2-7
ASRPGGSYEQY
>TRBV6-1|TRBJ2-3
ASRRDREGTSTQY